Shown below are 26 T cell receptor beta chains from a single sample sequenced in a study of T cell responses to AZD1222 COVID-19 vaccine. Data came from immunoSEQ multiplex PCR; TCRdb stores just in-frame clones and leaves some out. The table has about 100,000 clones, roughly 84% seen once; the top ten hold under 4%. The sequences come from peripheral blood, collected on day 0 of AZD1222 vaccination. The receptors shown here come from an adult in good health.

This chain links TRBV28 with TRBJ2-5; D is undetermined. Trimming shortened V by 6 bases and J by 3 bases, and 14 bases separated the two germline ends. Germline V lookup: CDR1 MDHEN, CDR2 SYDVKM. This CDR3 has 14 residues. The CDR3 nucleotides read TGTGCCAGCAGCCCCTTCTACGCGGAAGAGACCCAGTACTTC. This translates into CASSPFYAEETQYF.

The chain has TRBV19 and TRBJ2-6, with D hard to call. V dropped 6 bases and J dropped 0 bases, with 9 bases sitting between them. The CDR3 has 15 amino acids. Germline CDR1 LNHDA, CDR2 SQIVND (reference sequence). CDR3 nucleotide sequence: TGTGCCAGTAGCATCAAGGACTCTGGGGCCAACGTCCTGACTTTC. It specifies CASSIKDSGANVLTF. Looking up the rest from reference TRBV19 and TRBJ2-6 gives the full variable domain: DGGITQSPKYLFRKEGQNVTLSCEQNLNHDAMYWYRQDPGQGLRLIYYSQIVNDFQKGDIAEGYSVSREKKESFPLTVTSAQKNPTAFYLCASSIKDSGANVLTFGAGSRLTVL.

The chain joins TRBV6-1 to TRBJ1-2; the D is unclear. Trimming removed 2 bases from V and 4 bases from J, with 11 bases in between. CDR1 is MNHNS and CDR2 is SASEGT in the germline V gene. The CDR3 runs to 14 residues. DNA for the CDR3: TGTGCCAGCAGTGAACCGGGCAGGCTCTATGGCTACACCTTC. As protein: CASSEPGRLYGYTF.

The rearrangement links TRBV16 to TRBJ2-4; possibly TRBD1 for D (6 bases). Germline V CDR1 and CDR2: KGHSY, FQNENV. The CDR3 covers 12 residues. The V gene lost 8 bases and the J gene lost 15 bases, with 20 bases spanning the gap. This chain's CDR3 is CASSTAGRGRYF. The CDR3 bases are TGTGCCAGCTCAACAGCAGGCAGGGGAAGGTACTTC. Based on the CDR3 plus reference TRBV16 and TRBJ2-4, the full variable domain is GEEVAQTPKHLVRGEGQKAKLYCAPIKGHSYVFWYQQVLKNEFKFLISFQNENVFDETGMPKERFSAKCLPNSPCSLEIQATKLEDSAVYFCASSTAGRGRYFGAGTRLSVL.

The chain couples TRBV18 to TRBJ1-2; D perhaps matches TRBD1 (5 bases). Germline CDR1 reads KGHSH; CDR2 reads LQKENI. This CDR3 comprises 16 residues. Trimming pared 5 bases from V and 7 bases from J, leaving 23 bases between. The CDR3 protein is CASSALPGGGESGYTF. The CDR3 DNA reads TGTGCCAGCTCAGCCCTCCCGGGGGGAGGCGAGAGTGGCTACACCTTC.

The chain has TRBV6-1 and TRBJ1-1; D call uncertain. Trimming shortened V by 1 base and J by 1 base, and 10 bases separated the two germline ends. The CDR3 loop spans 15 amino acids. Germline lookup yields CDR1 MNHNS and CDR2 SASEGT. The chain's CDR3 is CASSEGQAPNTEAFF. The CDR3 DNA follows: TGTGCCAGCAGTGAAGGGCAGGCCCCGAACACTGAAGCTTTCTTT.

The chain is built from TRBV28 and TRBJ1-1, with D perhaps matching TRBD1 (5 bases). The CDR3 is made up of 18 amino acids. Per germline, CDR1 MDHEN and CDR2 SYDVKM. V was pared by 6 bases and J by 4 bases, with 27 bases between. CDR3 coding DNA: TGTGCCAGCAGCAACGAACGCGGGTTGGGTAAGGGGATCACTGAAGCTTTCTTT. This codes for CASSNERGLGKGITEAFF.

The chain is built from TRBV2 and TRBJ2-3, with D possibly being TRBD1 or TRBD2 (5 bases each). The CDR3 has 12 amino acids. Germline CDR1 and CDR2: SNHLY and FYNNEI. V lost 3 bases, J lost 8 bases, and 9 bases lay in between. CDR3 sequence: CASSDRDGTQYF. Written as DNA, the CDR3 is TGTGCCAGCAGTGATCGGGACGGTACGCAGTATTTT.

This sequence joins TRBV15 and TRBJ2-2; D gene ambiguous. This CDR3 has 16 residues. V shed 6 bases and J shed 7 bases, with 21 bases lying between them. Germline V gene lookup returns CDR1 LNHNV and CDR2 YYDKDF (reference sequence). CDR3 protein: CATSRTATTIVGELFF. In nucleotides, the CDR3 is TGTGCCACCAGTAGAACAGCAACCACCATCGTCGGGGAGCTGTTTTTT.

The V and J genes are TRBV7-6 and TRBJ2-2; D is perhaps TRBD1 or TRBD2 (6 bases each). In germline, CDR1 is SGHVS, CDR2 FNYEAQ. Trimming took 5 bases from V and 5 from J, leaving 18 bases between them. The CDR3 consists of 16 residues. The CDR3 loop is CASSRGLQGRTGELFF. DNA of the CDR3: TGTGCCAGCAGCCGTGGGTTGCAGGGGAGGACCGGGGAGCTGTTTTTT.

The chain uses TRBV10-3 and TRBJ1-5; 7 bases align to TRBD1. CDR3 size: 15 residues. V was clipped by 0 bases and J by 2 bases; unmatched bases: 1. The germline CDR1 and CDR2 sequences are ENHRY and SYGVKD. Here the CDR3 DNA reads TGTGCCATCAGTGAGTCAACAGGGGGCAATCAGCCCCAGCATTTT. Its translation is CAISESTGGNQPQHF.

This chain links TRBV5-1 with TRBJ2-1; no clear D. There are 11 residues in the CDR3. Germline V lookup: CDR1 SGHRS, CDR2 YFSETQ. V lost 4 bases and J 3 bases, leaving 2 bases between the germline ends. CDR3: CASSLYNEQFF. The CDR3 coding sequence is TGCGCCAGCAGCCTCTACAATGAGCAGTTCTTC.

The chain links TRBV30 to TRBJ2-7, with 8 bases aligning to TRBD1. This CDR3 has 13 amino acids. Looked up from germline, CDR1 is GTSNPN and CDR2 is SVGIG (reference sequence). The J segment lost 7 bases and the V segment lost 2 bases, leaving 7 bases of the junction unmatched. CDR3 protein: CAWSQGASQEQYF. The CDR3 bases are TGTGCCTGGAGTCAGGGGGCCTCTCAGGAGCAGTACTTC.

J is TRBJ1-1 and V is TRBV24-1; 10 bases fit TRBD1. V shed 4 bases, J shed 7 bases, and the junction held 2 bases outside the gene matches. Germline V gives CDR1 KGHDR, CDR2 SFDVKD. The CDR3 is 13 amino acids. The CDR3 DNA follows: TGTGCCACCAGTGACTGGACAGGGGGTGAAGCTTTCTTT. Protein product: CATSDWTGGEAFF.

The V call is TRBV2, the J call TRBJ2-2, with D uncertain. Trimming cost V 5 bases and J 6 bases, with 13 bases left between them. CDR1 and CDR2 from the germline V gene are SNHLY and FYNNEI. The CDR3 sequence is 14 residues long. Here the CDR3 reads CASSPSSRAGELFF. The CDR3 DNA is TGTGCCAGCAGTCCTTCTTCTCGGGCCGGGGAGCTGTTTTTT.

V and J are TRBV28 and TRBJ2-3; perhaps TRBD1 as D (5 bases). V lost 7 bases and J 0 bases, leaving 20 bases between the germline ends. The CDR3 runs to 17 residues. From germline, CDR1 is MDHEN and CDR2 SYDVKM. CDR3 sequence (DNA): TGTGCCAGCACCCTAGGGGTAGGGTCAGCTAGCACAGATACGCAGTATTTT. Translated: CASTLGVGSASTDTQYF. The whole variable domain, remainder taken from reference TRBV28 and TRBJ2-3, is DVKVTQSSRYLVKRTGEKVFLECVQDMDHENMFWYRQDPGLGLRLIYFSYDVKMKEKGDIPEGYSVSREKKERFSLILESASTNQTSMYLCASTLGVGSASTDTQYFGPGTRLTVL.

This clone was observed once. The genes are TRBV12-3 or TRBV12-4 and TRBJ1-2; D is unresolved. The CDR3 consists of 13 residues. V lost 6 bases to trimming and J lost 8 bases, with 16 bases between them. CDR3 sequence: CASRSGPGWGYTF. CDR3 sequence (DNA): TGTGCCAGCAGGAGCGGGCCCGGGTGGGGCTACACCTTC.

The CDR3 DNA reads as TGTGCCAGCAGTGTATCTCGAGTGAGGGTGTTTTTT. It translates to CASSVSRVRVFF. This rearrangement joins TRBV12-3 or TRBV12-4 to TRBJ2-2, with D tentatively TRBD2 (5 bases). The V end was cut by 5 bases, the J end by 15 bases, with 16 bases between. The CDR3 totals 12 residues.

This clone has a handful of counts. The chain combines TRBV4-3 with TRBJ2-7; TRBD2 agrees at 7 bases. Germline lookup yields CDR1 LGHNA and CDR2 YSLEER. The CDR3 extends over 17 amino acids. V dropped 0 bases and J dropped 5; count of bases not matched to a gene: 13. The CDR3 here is CASSQDDPLAPLNEQYF. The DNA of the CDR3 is TGCGCCAGCAGCCAAGATGACCCACTAGCGCCCCTCAACGAGCAGTACTTC.

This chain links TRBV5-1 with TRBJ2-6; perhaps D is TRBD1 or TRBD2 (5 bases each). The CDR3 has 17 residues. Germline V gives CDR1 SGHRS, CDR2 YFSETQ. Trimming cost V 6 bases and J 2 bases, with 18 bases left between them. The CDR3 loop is CASTGVGVGTGANVLTF. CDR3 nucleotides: TGCGCCAGCACAGGCGTGGGGGTAGGAACTGGGGCCAACGTCCTGACTTTC. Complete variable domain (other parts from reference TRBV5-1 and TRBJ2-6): KAGVTQTPRYLIKTRGQQVTLSCSPISGHRSVSWYQQTPGQGLQFLFEYFSETQRNKGNFPGRFSGRQFSNSRSEMNVSTLELGDSALYLCASTGVGVGTGANVLTFGAGSRLTVL.

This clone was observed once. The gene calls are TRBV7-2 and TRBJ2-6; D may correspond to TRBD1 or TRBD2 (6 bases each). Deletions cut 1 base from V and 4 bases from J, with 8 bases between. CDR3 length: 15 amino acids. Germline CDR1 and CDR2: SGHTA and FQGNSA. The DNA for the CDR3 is TGTGCCAGCAGCTTAGGGGGGGCCGGGGCCAACGTCCTGACTTTC. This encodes CASSLGGAGANVLTF.

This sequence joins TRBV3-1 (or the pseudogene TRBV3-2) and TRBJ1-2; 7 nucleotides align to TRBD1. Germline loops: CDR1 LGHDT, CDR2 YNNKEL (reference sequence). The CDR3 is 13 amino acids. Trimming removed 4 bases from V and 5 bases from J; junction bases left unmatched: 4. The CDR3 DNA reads TGTGCCAGCAGCCCCTCGACAGGGTATGGCTACACCTTC. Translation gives CASSPSTGYGYTF.

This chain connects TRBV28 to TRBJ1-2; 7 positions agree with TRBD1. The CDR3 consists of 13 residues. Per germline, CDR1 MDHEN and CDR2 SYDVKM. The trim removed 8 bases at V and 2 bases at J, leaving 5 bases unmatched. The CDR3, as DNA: TGTGCCAGCCGACAGGGAAACAACTATGGCTACACCTTC. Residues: CASRQGNNYGYTF.

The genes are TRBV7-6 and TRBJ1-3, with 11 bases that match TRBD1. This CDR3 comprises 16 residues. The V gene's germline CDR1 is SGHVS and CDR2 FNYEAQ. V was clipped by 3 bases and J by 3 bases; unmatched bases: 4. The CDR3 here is CASSFGTGGDGNTIYF. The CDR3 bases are TGTGCCAGCAGCTTCGGGACAGGGGGTGATGGAAACACCATATATTTT.

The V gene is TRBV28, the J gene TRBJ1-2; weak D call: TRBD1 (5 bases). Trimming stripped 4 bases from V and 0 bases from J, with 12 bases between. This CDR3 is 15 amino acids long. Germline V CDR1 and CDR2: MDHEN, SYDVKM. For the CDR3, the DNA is TGTGCCAGCAGTTCCCAAAACAGGCCTAACTATGGCTACACCTTC. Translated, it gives CASSSQNRPNYGYTF.

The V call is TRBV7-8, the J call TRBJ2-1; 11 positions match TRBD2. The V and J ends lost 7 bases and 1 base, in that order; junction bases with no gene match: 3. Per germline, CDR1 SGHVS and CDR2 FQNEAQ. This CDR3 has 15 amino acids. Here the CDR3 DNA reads TGTGCCAGCACCGCTAGCGGGGGGTCCTACAATGAGCAGTTCTTC. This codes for CASTASGGSYNEQFF. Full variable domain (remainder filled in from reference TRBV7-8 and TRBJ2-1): GAGVSQSPRYKVAKRGQDVALRCDPISGHVSLFWYQQALGQGPEFLTYFQNEAQLDKSGLPSDRFFAERPEGSVSTLKIQRTQQEDSAVYLCASTASGGSYNEQFFGPGTRLTVL.